This T cell receptor beta chain was sequenced for a study of T cell repertoires in cytomegalovirus infection. For the study at large: A matching HLA type, together with CMV infection, was signaled by public TCR beta signatures.

TCRdb re-called the reads through MiXCR, storing one row per CDR3 protein. The table includes hundreds of thousands of distinct CDR3 sequences, roughly 23% detected once. The study's findings and limits: Cumulative public TCR beta family frequency identified carriers of CMV plus the relevant HLA. CMV-specific TCR beta clonotypes restricted by HLA-C were the ones dominating the ex vivo response.

This clonotype was detected ten times or more. Its target is unknown. From germline, CDR1 is SGHVS and CDR2 FNYEAQ. After removal of 9 bases from V and 2 bases from J, the junction contained 8 bases not matched to a gene. This CDR3 spans 14 amino acids. This clonotype was sampled from a human donor in good health (CMV status not recorded). Some clones in this sample may be carry-over from other donors' samples. Sequenced sample: CD8+ T cells from PBMCs. V and J are TRBV7-6 and TRBJ2-7, with 9 bases matching TRBD2. This CDR3 is CASTSGTSPYEQYF. CDR3 nucleotides: TGTGCCAGTACATCCGGGACTAGCCCCTACGAGCAGTACTTC.